Presented here are 10 T cell receptor beta chains from one specimen sequenced in a study of high-grade serous ovarian cancer treatment subgroups. Clones were sequenced by immunoSEQ multiplex PCR, and TCRdb holds only the in-frame ones, with some missing. The sample shows roughly 3,100 clones, more than 65% of them seen only once. The tumor samples were collected prior to definitive surgery or chemotherapy. The material sequenced was tumor tissue. These receptors were collected from a human donor with high-grade serous ovarian cancer.

The chain recombines TRBV7-9 with TRBJ1-2, with D possibly TRBD1 on 5 matching bases. Germline CDR1 SEHNR, CDR2 FQNEAQ (reference sequence). The V end lost 2 bases, the J end lost 4 bases, and 17 bases lay between the germline ends. The CDR3 extends over 16 amino acids. The CDR3 region has the DNA TGTGCCAGCAGCTTAAGTTCCGCTGGGGGTGGCTATGGCTACACCTTC. This codes for CASSLSSAGGGYGYTF.

The chain couples TRBV19 to TRBJ2-3; 9 bases match TRBD2. The V gene end was trimmed by 5 bases and the J gene end by 0 bases; junction bases not matched to a gene: 6. This CDR3 contains 16 residues. Germline V gene lookup returns CDR1 LNHDA and CDR2 SQIVND (reference sequence). CDR3 amino acids: CASSLLAGLSTDTQYF. CDR3 coding DNA: TGTGCCAGTAGTTTACTAGCGGGCCTTAGCACAGATACGCAGTATTTT.

The genes are TRBV9 and TRBJ1-2; D not resolved. V shed 0 bases and J shed 1 base, with 4 bases lying between them. CDR1 is SGDLS and CDR2 is YYNGEE in the germline V gene. The CDR3 contains 13 residues. CDR3 loop: CASSVVVNYGYTF. CDR3 sequence (DNA): TGTGCCAGCAGCGTAGTGGTTAACTATGGCTACACCTTC.

CDR3 region: CASSPGGSTTDTQYF. The CDR3, as DNA: TGCGCCAGCAGTCCGGGGGGTTCTACCACAGATACGCAGTATTTT. This sequence joins TRBV10-1 and TRBJ2-3, with TRBD2 matching over 7 bases. V dropped 5 bases and J dropped 2; count of bases not matched to a gene: 7. The CDR3 runs 15 residues. From germline, CDR1 is WNHNN and CDR2 SYGVQD (reference sequence).

The chain uses TRBV29-1 and TRBJ2-7, with D perhaps TRBD1 (6 bases). V was cut by 5 bases and J by 3 bases, with 17 bases left in between. The CDR3 is 14 amino acids. Germline values: CDR1 SQVTM, CDR2 ANQGSEA. The CDR3 region is CSVRIQGQVYEQYF. The CDR3 DNA is TGCAGCGTTCGAATACAGGGTCAGGTCTACGAGCAGTACTTC.

The chain recombines TRBV11-2 with TRBJ2-7; 12 bases are a match to TRBD2. The CDR3 is 15 amino acids. With V trimmed by 2 bases and J by 5 bases, 4 bases remained unmatched. CDR1 is SGHAT and CDR2 is FQNNGV in the germline V gene. The CDR3 region has the DNA TGTGCCAGCAGCTTAAGACTAGCGGGAGTGGACGAGCAGTACTTC. Translation: CASSLRLAGVDEQYF. The entire variable domain, with the rest obtained from reference TRBV11-2 and TRBJ2-7, is as follows: EAGVAQSPRYKIIEKRQSVAFWCNPISGHATLYWYQQILGQGPKLLIQFQNNGVVDDSQLPKDRFSAERLKGVDSTLKIQPAKLEDSAVYLCASSLRLAGVDEQYFGPGTRLTVT.

Comment on this clone: This same CDR3 is encoded by further DNA sequences in the sample. The rearrangement links TRBV14 to TRBJ2-3; D is unclear. Trimming took 6 bases from V and 3 from J, leaving 10 bases between them. This CDR3 comprises 13 residues. Germline V gives CDR1 SGHDN, CDR2 FVKESK. For the CDR3, the DNA is TGTGCCAGCAGTCCAAGGGCGACAGATACGCAGTATTTT. It encodes CASSPRATDTQYF.

This clone was detected only a few times. V usage is TRBV2 and J usage is TRBJ1-2; 7 bases are shared with TRBD1. V shed 2 bases and J 4 bases; nucleotides not matched to a gene: 4. CDR1 SNHLY and CDR2 FYNNEI come from the germline V gene. The CDR3 runs to 14 residues. CDR3 sequence: CASSENTGAYGYTF. The CDR3 nucleotides are TGTGCCAGCAGTGAAAATACAGGGGCCTATGGCTACACCTTC. Full variable domain (remainder filled in from reference TRBV2 and TRBJ1-2): EPEVTQTPSHQVTQMGQEVILRCVPISNHLYFYWYRQILGQKVEFLVSFYNNEISEKSEIFDDQFSVERPDGSNFTLKIRSTKLEDSAMYFCASSENTGAYGYTFGSGTRLTVV.

The chain is built from TRBV19 and TRBJ1-2; 8 bases map to TRBD1. Germline values: CDR1 LNHDA, CDR2 SQIVND (reference sequence). This CDR3 has 14 amino acids. V lost 5 bases to trimming and J lost 4 bases; unmatched junction nucleotides: 6. CDR3 residues: CASSPTGTGYGYTF. The DNA of the CDR3 is TGTGCCAGTAGTCCTACCGGGACAGGCTATGGCTACACCTTC.

This chain joins TRBV7-8 and TRBJ2-7; D is unresolved. Germline values: CDR1 SGHVS, CDR2 FQNEAQ. V was trimmed by 1 base and J by 1 base, leaving 8 bases between them. This CDR3 has 14 residues. DNA of the CDR3: TGTGCCAGCAGCTTAGTGATGGGGTCCTACGAGCAGTACTTC. It codes for CASSLVMGSYEQYF. The variable domain in full, completed from reference TRBV7-8 and TRBJ2-7, reads GAGVSQSPRYKVAKRGQDVALRCDPISGHVSLFWYQQALGQGPEFLTYFQNEAQLDKSGLPSDRFFAERPEGSVSTLKIQRTQQEDSAVYLCASSLVMGSYEQYFGPGTRLTVT.